The rows below give T cell receptor beta chains drawn from one sample of a study of preoperative IRX-2 immunotherapy in early breast cancer. Profiling relied on immunoSEQ multiplex PCR, and the TCRdb table lists in-frame clones only, not all of them. The sample holds around 3,000 clones, approximately 69% seen once. This material consisted of tumor tissue, taken before IRX-2 immunotherapy. The receptors were sampled from a human donor with breast cancer. The CDR3 runs from the conserved cysteine through the conserved F or W.

CASRNRELDSPLHF	14	TRBV6-8	TRBJ1-6
CASKFRDVVEKLFF	14	TRBV6-8	TRBJ1-4
CASGVTSGIYNEQFF	15	TRBV5-1	TRBJ2-1
CASSQAGTGSSPLHF	15	TRBV4-1	TRBJ1-6
CASSYSMVVAEAFF	14	TRBV6-8	TRBJ1-1
CAWSVRLVGFLEEQFF	16	TRBV30	TRBJ2-1
CASSYQDWFEKLFF	14	TRBV6-8	TRBJ1-4
CASAPGLGNEQFF	13	TRBV10-3	TRBJ2-1
CAWSPHMVSSAQHF	14	TRBV30	TRBJ1-5
CASSFLSFGDGQPQHF	16	TRBV6-8	TRBJ1-5